This TCR beta chain was captured in a study of blood T cell repertoires in COVID-19. The method was immunoSEQ multiplex PCR; TCRdb's version includes in-frame clones alone and lacks a portion of them. Found here are approximately 300,000 clones, approximately 85% of them singletons; the top ten hold 3.5% to 4.5%. The CDR3 contains 16 residues. The V gene end was trimmed by 4 bases and the J gene end by 5 bases; junction bases not matched to a gene: 10. Germline V gene data show CDR1 as ENHRY and CDR2 as SYGVKD. The TCR sequence derives from a woman younger than 45 who had recovered from COVID-19. V is TRBV10-3 and J is TRBJ2-3, with 9 bases aligning to TRBD1. Specimen: PBMCs or T cells enriched from blood (not recorded which). The CDR3 protein is CAISGPGTGSVDTQYF. CDR3 coding DNA: TGTGCCATCAGTGGACCCGGGACAGGGTCTGTAGATACGCAGTATTTT.